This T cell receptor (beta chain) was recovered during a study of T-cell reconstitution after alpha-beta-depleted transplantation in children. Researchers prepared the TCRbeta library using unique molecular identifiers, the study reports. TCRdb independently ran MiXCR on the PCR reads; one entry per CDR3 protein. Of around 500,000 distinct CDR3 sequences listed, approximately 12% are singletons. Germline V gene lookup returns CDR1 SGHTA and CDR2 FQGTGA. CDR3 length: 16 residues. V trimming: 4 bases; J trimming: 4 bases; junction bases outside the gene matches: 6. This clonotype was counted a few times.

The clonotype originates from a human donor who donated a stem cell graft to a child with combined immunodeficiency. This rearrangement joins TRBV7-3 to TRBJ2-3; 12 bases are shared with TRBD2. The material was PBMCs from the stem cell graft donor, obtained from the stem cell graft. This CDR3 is CASSSRLAGEADTQYF. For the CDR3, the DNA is TGTGCCAGCAGCTCCCGACTAGCGGGAGAAGCAGATACGCAGTATTTT.